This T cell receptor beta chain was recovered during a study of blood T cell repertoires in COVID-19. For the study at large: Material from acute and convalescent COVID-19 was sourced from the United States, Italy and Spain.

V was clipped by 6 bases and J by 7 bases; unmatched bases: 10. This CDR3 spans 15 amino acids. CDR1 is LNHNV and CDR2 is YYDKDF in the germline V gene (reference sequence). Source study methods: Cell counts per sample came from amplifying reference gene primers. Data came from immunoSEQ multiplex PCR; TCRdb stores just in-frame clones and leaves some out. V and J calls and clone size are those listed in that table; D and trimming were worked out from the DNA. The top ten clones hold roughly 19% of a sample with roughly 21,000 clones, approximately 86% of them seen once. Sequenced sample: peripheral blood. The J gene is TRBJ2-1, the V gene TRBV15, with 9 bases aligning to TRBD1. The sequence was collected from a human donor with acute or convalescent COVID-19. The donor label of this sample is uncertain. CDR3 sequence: CATRMDRGQENEQFF. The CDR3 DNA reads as TGTGCCACCAGAATGGACAGGGGCCAGGAGAATGAGCAGTTCTTC.